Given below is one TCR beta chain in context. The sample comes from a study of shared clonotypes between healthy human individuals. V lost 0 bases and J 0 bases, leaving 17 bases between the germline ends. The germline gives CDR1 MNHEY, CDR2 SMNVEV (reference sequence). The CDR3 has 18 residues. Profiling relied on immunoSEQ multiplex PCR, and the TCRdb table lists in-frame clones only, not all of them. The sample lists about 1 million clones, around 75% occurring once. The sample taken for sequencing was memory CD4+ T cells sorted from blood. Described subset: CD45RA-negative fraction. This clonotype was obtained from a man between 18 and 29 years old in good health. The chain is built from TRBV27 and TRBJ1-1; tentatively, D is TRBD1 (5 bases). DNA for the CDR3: TGTGCCAGCAGTTTATCGGGACTAGGATCCGGCGTGAACACTGAAGCTTTCTTT. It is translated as CASSLSGLGSGVNTEAFF.